This TCR beta chain stems from a study of OX40 agonist ivuxolimab in advanced cancers. The overall study: With a range of roughly 20 to 90, age averaged roughly 60 years, and around 80% were male. General study results and limits: The authors also found low normalized T-cell clonal expansion in some nonresponders.

Clones were read by immunoSEQ multiplex PCR, and TCRdb kept only the in-frame ones, dropping some. The sample lists about 55,000 clones; roughly 80% were seen once. At cycle 4 day 1, cycle 7 day 1, and baseline, blood was sampled. With regard to this clone: The antigen remains unidentified.

Germline CDR1 is MGHRA and CDR2 is YSYEKL. The CDR3 contains 17 residues. V was cut by 0 bases and J by 3 bases, with 15 bases left in between. This TCR derives from an adult with an advanced solid tumor such as melanoma, head and neck, liver or kidney cancer. V usage is TRBV4-1 and J usage is TRBJ2-1, with TRBD2 as a possible D gene (6 bases). The source material was CD4+ or CD8+ T cells sorted from blood, sampled in a trial of the OX40 agonist ivuxolimab. The CDR3 sequence is CASSQEVRGSLYNEQFF. The CDR3 DNA sequence: TGCGCCAGCAGCCAAGAAGTACGGGGGTCGCTCTACAATGAGCAGTTCTTC.